These 20 T cell receptor beta chains were sequenced from one sample in a study of beta chain features in type 1 diabetes. Whole-study results and caveats: The study found moderately but significantly shorter TCRB CDR3s in all four CD4+ subsets of Type 1 diabetes patients.

Antigens for these TCRs are unknown. The sequenced template was cDNA made from the entire isolated RNA. Here immunoSEQ multiplex PCR was the method, and the copy in TCRdb shows in-frame clones only, minus some. Of 300,000 or so clones in the sample, over 11% were seen once. Sequences were obtained from naive CD4+ T cells from blood. All receptors come from a man aged 25-45 years with type 1 diabetes.

This clone was picked up a small number of times. The chain couples TRBV29-1 to TRBJ2-7, with 7 bases matching TRBD2. Germline lookup yields CDR1 SQVTM and CDR2 ANQGSEA. The CDR3 length is 13 residues. The trim removed 4 bases at V and 7 bases at J, leaving 10 bases unmatched. The CDR3, as DNA: TGCAGCGTTGTAGTACCAAGCGGGAAAGAGCAGTACTTC. Residues: CSVVVPSGKEQYF.

The rearrangement links TRBV5-1 to TRBJ2-7, with 9 bases fitting TRBD2. CDR3 length equals 15 residues. Germline loops: CDR1 SGHRS, CDR2 YFSETQ. The trim removed 4 bases at V and 2 bases at J, leaving 7 bases unmatched. CDR3: CASSRQTSGPYEQYF. Written as DNA, the CDR3 is TGCGCCAGCAGCCGCCAGACTAGCGGTCCCTACGAGCAGTACTTC.

The rearrangement links TRBV7-6 to TRBJ1-2, with D uncertain. V shed 5 bases and J shed 8 bases, with 18 bases lying between them. The CDR3 totals 14 residues. Germline CDR1 SGHVS, CDR2 FNYEAQ. The CDR3 bases are TGTGCCAGCAGCGCCCAGGAGGCCCCCTGGGGCTACACCTTC. Protein sequence: CASSAQEAPWGYTF.

The table lists this clone with a few counts. The chain carries TRBV18 and TRBJ2-6, with no clear D. V was cut by 2 bases and J by 0 bases, with 5 bases left in between. The CDR3 totals 15 residues. In germline, CDR1 is KGHSH, CDR2 LQKENI. The CDR3 sequence: CASSPGVSGANVLTF. CDR3 bases: TGTGCCAGCTCACCAGGAGTCTCTGGGGCCAACGTCCTGACTTTC.

This clone has only a few counts. The chain links TRBV5-1 to TRBJ2-4, with a possible D match to TRBD1 (5 bases). The germline V gene encodes CDR1 SGHRS and CDR2 YFSETQ. V dropped 4 bases and J dropped 3 bases, with 11 bases sitting between them. This CDR3 is 14 amino acids long. The CDR3 DNA reads as TGCGCCAGCAGCCCGCAGGGTGGCAAAAACATTCAGTACTTC. It is translated as CASSPQGGKNIQYF.

Regarding this clone: Other DNA sequences in the same sample also yield this CDR3. The chain combines TRBV9 with TRBJ1-1; D call uncertain. V lost 0 bases and J 3 bases, leaving 6 bases between the germline ends. This CDR3 comprises 13 residues. Germline values: CDR1 SGDLS, CDR2 YYNGEE. The CDR3 region has the DNA TGTGCCAGCAGCGTAGGGCGGGACACTGAAGCTTTCTTT. This encodes CASSVGRDTEAFF.

The sample holds a few counts of this clone. J is TRBJ1-1 and V is TRBV9; D not certain. Germline values: CDR1 SGDLS, CDR2 YYNGEE. The CDR3 contains 13 residues. The germline V and J ends were trimmed by 3 bases and 9 bases, with 15 bases remaining between them. CDR3 sequence: CASSATFLGKAFF. The DNA of the CDR3 is TGTGCCAGCAGCGCGACGTTTCTGGGCAAAGCTTTCTTT.

The chain employs TRBV25-1 and TRBJ2-6; D is possibly TRBD1 (6 bases). Trimming removed 8 bases at V and 1 base at J, with 18 bases between. Germline loops: CDR1 MGHDK, CDR2 SYGVNS. The CDR3 length is 17 residues. The CDR3 spells CASANRDLGSGANVLTF. The CDR3 bases are TGTGCCAGCGCAAACAGGGATTTAGGGTCTGGGGCCAACGTCCTGACTTTC.

The chain links TRBV5-4 to TRBJ2-5, with D unclear. Germline CDR1 and CDR2: SGHNT and YYREEE (reference sequence). Trimming left V 7 bases short and J 0 bases short, with 13 bases between. The CDR3 consists of 14 residues. CDR3 amino acids: CASSAVAYQETQYF. For the CDR3, the DNA is TGTGCCAGCTCTGCGGTCGCGTACCAAGAGACCCAGTACTTC.

The chain combines TRBV4-2 with TRBJ2-3, with 7 nucleotides matching TRBD2. CDR1 and CDR2 from the germline V gene are LGHNA and YNFKEQ. The ends lost 3 bases at V and 2 bases at J; junction bases unmatched: 5. This CDR3 is 15 amino acids long. DNA of the CDR3: TGTGCCAGCAGCCATACCGGGACTAACACAGATACGCAGTATTTT. Protein product: CASSHTGTNTDTQYF.

This clone was picked up a small number of times. This chain uses TRBV27 with TRBJ1-5; TRBD1 might be the D (6 bases). From germline, CDR1 is MNHEY and CDR2 SMNVEV (reference sequence). The CDR3 runs 15 residues. With 5 bases removed from V and 6 bases from J, the gap between germline ends came to 17 bases. The CDR3 region has the DNA TGTGCCAGCAGTCCCCGAGGGGGGGCGATTCAGCCCCAGCATTTT. It is translated as CASSPRGGAIQPQHF.

This sequence joins TRBV9 and TRBJ2-7, with TRBD2 identical over 8 bases. Germline trimming cut 0 bases from V and 6 bases from J; bases unmatched to any gene: 8. The CDR3 sequence is 15 residues long. Germline loops: CDR1 SGDLS, CDR2 YYNGEE. CDR3: CASSVGREGISEQYF. CDR3 bases: TGTGCCAGCAGCGTAGGACGGGAGGGGATTAGCGAGCAGTACTTC.

This sequence joins TRBV15 and TRBJ1-5; D remains unclear. Germline V gene data show CDR1 as LNHNV and CDR2 as YYDKDF (reference sequence). The CDR3 is made up of 15 amino acids. V was clipped by 0 bases and J by 1 base, with 7 bases between them. The CDR3 nucleotides are TGTGCCACCAGCAGAGATTCCAGGAGCAATCAGCCCCAGCATTTT. Translation gives CATSRDSRSNQPQHF.

This clone was seen a few times. The chain combines TRBV19 with TRBJ2-5, with D unresolved. The germline V and J ends were trimmed by 5 bases and 1 base, with 8 bases remaining between them. Germline CDR1 reads LNHDA; CDR2 reads SQIVND (reference sequence). This CDR3 has 13 residues. The CDR3 sequence: CASSSAVQETQYF. DNA for the CDR3: TGTGCCAGTAGTTCCGCGGTCCAAGAGACCCAGTACTTC.

A few counts support this clone. The rearrangement links TRBV2 to TRBJ1-5; tentatively, D is TRBD1 (6 bases). The CDR3 contains 15 residues. Germline values: CDR1 SNHLY, CDR2 FYNNEI. Deletions cut 7 bases from V and 0 bases from J, with 13 bases between. DNA for the CDR3: TGTGCCAGCAACAGGGACGGGTATAGCAATCAGCCCCAGCATTTT. It specifies CASNRDGYSNQPQHF.

This clone was found a few times. The chain joins TRBV27 to TRBJ2-3, with 13 bases aligning to TRBD2. With 4 bases clipped from V and 7 bases from J, the junction kept 8 bases outside the gene matches. The V gene's germline CDR1 is MNHEY and CDR2 SMNVEV (reference sequence). The CDR3 has 16 amino acids. CDR3: CASSSRTSGSGNTQYF. Here the CDR3 DNA reads TGTGCCAGCAGTTCCCGGACTAGCGGGAGCGGGAATACGCAGTATTTT.

The chain has TRBV19 and TRBJ2-3; 8 bases match TRBD1. This CDR3 is built from 16 residues. Germline V lookup: CDR1 LNHDA, CDR2 SQIVND (reference sequence). The ends lost 4 bases at V and 1 base at J; junction bases unmatched: 7. CDR3 sequence reads: CASSTAGQGGTDTQYF. CDR3 nucleotides: TGTGCCAGTAGTACTGCAGGACAGGGAGGCACAGATACGCAGTATTTT.

V is TRBV2 and J is TRBJ2-2; D uncertain. Germline loops: CDR1 SNHLY, CDR2 FYNNEI. Trimming took 4 bases from V and 6 from J, leaving 6 bases between them. There are 12 residues in the CDR3. The CDR3 region is CASSVQAGELFF. In nucleotides, the CDR3 is TGTGCCAGCAGTGTTCAGGCCGGGGAGCTGTTTTTT.

The CDR3 protein is CASSLFGLAGGYNEQFF. CDR3 bases: TGTGCCAGCTCACTTTTTGGACTAGCGGGGGGATACAATGAGCAGTTCTTC. This chain joins TRBV18 and TRBJ2-1, with 14 bases aligning to TRBD2. The length of the CDR3 is 17 residues. V lost 4 bases to trimming and J lost 4 bases; unmatched junction nucleotides: 6. CDR1 and CDR2 from the germline V gene are KGHSH and LQKENI. The complete variable domain, with remaining parts taken from reference TRBV18 and TRBJ2-1, reads NAGVMQNPRHLVRRRGQEARLRCSPMKGHSHVYWYRQLPEEGLKFMVYLQKENIIDESGMPKERFSAEFPKEGPSILRIQQVVRGDSAAYFCASSLFGLAGGYNEQFFGPGTRLTVL.

This clone occurred a few times. The chain recombines TRBV6-5 with TRBJ2-4, with a weak D call TRBD1 (6 bases). CDR3 size: 16 residues. Trimming removed 0 bases from V and 1 base from J, with 10 bases in between. Germline-derived CDR1 and CDR2 are MNHEY and SVGAGI. In DNA form, the CDR3 reads TGTGCCAGCAGTTACTCTTACAGGGCGGCCAAAAACATTCAGTACTTC. The encoded protein is CASSYSYRAAKNIQYF.